This entry lists 27 T cell receptor beta chains sequenced from one sample in a study of T cell changes during pregnancy in multiple sclerosis. Some clones are missing from TCRdb's copy, which holds only in-frame ones; the method was immunoSEQ multiplex PCR. The repertoire includes approximately 70,000 clones, approximately 90% of them detected once, and 0.35% to 0.45% sits in the top ten. Sequenced here: CD4+ T cells from peripheral blood mononuclear cells, sampled before pregnancy. All receptors come from a female donor with multiple sclerosis, enrolled in a pregnancy study.

The chain couples TRBV6-5 to TRBJ1-5, with 8 bases matching TRBD1. Germline CDR1 MNHEY, CDR2 SVGAGI. Trimming cost V 8 bases and J 4 bases; bases outside gene matches: 1. This CDR3 region has 12 residues. CDR3 amino acids: CASWTGNQPQHF. In DNA, the CDR3 is TGTGCCAGCTGGACAGGGAATCAGCCCCAGCATTTT.

The V gene is TRBV21-1, the J gene TRBJ1-3. TRBV21-1 is noted as a pseudogene. This CDR3 comprises 16 residues. CDR3 sequence reads: CASSKGGESSGNTIYF. The CDR3 bases are TGTGCCAGCAGCAAAGGGGGAGAGAGCTCTGGAAACACCATATATTTT.

The chain is built from TRBV19 and TRBJ2-7, with D tentatively TRBD2 (6 bases). The CDR3 extends over 16 amino acids. Trimming left V 2 bases short and J 2 bases short, with 16 bases between. Germline CDR1 is LNHDA and CDR2 is SQIVND (reference sequence). The CDR3 reads CASSIKPPGGTYEQYF. DNA of the CDR3: TGTGCCAGTAGTATAAAGCCCCCCGGGGGTACCTACGAGCAGTACTTC.

The V call is TRBV29-1, the J call TRBJ2-6; 9 bases line up with TRBD1. V lost 4 bases to trimming and J lost 1 base; unmatched junction nucleotides: 5. CDR1 SQVTM and CDR2 ANQGSEA come from the germline V gene. This CDR3 is built from 16 residues. The CDR3, as DNA: TGCAGCGTTGGTGGGGACAGGGAATCTGGGGCCAACGTCCTGACTTTC. Translating it yields CSVGGDRESGANVLTF.

The table lists this clone with a count of one. This chain uses TRBV5-6 with TRBJ2-7; 12 bases agree with TRBD2. Trimming removed 4 bases from V and 2 bases from J; junction bases left unmatched: 1. Germline assignment: CDR1 SGHDT and CDR2 YYEEEE. This CDR3 spans 14 amino acids. The CDR3 here is CASSRLAGAYEQYF. The CDR3 DNA sequence: TGTGCCAGCAGCCGACTAGCGGGAGCCTACGAGCAGTACTTC.

The rearrangement links TRBV28 to TRBJ2-7; TRBD1 might be the D (6 bases). The CDR3 length is 15 residues. The germline V gene encodes CDR1 MDHEN and CDR2 SYDVKM. V shed 7 bases and J shed 5 bases, with 21 bases lying between them. The CDR3 DNA reads as TGTGCCAGCACCCCCCGGTTACAGGGAAAGGACGAGCAGTACTTC. Translating it yields CASTPRLQGKDEQYF.

The chain joins TRBV5-1 to TRBJ1-4, with 8 bases aligning to TRBD1. V trimming: 1 base; J trimming: 7 bases; junction bases outside the gene matches: 6. Germline assignment: CDR1 SGHRS and CDR2 YFSETQ. The CDR3 totals 15 residues. Here the CDR3 reads CASSLNGQGAEKLFF. Written as DNA, the CDR3 is TGCGCCAGCAGCTTGAACGGACAGGGCGCTGAAAAACTGTTTTTT.

The rearrangement links TRBV4-3 to TRBJ1-5; a possible D gene is TRBD1 (6 bases). V lost 4 bases and J lost 2, with 9 bases in between. The CDR3 runs to 14 residues. Germline CDR1 LGHNA, CDR2 YSLEER. CDR3 in amino acids: CASSPRTGNQPQHF. CDR3 DNA sequence: TGCGCCAGCAGCCCCCGGACAGGCAATCAGCCCCAGCATTTT.

Turning to this clone: This specimen includes other DNA sequences encoding the same CDR3. The CDR3 here is CASSLGLAGGASTDTQYF. The CDR3 DNA follows: TGTGCCAGCAGCTTAGGACTAGCGGGAGGCGCTAGCACAGATACGCAGTATTTT. The rearrangement joins TRBV7-6 to TRBJ2-3, with 13 bases matching TRBD2. The germline V gene encodes CDR1 SGHVS and CDR2 FNYEAQ. The CDR3 spans 18 residues. J gave up 0 bases and V 1 base, and 4 bases lay outside the gene matches.

The chain employs TRBV28 and TRBJ1-2; D is possibly TRBD1 (6 bases). V lost 6 bases and J lost 0, with 17 bases in between. The CDR3 spans 16 residues. CDR1 MDHEN and CDR2 SYDVKM come from the germline V gene. The CDR3 coding sequence is TGTGCCAGCAGCCGAAGGGGGGGCCGTACTAACTATGGCTACACCTTC. The encoded protein is CASSRRGGRTNYGYTF.

V and J are TRBV9 and TRBJ2-3, with 7 nucleotides matching TRBD2. The CDR3 totals 15 residues. Germline CDR1 is SGDLS and CDR2 is YYNGEE. The J segment lost 6 bases and the V segment lost 0 bases, leaving 7 bases of the junction unmatched. DNA for the CDR3: TGTGCCAGCAGCGTAGATGCGGGAGTGGGGGATACGCAGTATTTT. Translated: CASSVDAGVGDTQYF. The variable domain in full, with the rest retrieved from reference TRBV9 and TRBJ2-3, is DSGVTQTPKHLITATGQRVTLRCSPRSGDLSVYWYQQSLDQGLQFLIQYYNGEERAKGNILERFSAQQFPDLHSELNLSSLELGDSALYFCASSVDAGVGDTQYFGPGTRLTVL.

DNA of the CDR3: TGTGCCAGCAGGTTCGGGCTAGCGAGTAGCACAGATACGCAGTATTTT. It encodes CASRFGLASSTDTQYF. The J gene is TRBJ2-3, the V gene TRBV5-4; possible D gene TRBD2, 6 bases. This CDR3 region has 16 residues. The V and J ends lost 5 bases and 0 bases respectively, with 16 bases between them. Germline values: CDR1 SGHNT, CDR2 YYREEE (reference sequence).

The J gene is TRBJ1-2, the V gene TRBV25-1, with D hard to call. Deletions cut 7 bases from V and 8 bases from J, with 11 bases between. Germline V lookup: CDR1 MGHDK, CDR2 SYGVNS. The CDR3 extends over 11 amino acids. The CDR3, as DNA: TGTGCCAGCAACACAGTCGCCGGCTACACCTTC. The encoded protein is CASNTVAGYTF.

The V and J genes are TRBV28 and TRBJ2-7; possible D gene TRBD1, 6 bases. The germline V gene has CDR1 MDHEN and CDR2 SYDVKM. This CDR3 spans 15 amino acids. V shed 5 bases and J shed 0 bases, with 14 bases lying between them. CDR3 residues: CASSPSGATSYEQYF. CDR3 nucleotide sequence: TGTGCCAGCAGTCCTTCAGGGGCCACCTCCTACGAGCAGTACTTC.

The CDR3 nucleotides read TGTGCCAGCAGTGACAGGGGCTCCTACGAGCAGTACTTC. Amino acid sequence: CASSDRGSYEQYF. The V call is TRBV6-5, the J call TRBJ2-7; 8 positions agree with TRBD1. Germline V gene lookup returns CDR1 MNHEY and CDR2 SVGAGI. The CDR3 has 13 residues. V lost 5 bases to trimming and J lost 0 bases; unmatched junction nucleotides: 0.

The V gene is TRBV28, the J gene TRBJ2-1, with 9 bases fitting TRBD2. The CDR3 sequence is 15 residues long. V trimming: 10 bases; J trimming: 2 bases; junction bases outside the gene matches: 9. Germline V gene data show CDR1 as MDHEN and CDR2 as SYDVKM. The CDR3 DNA is TGTGCCACGAATCACCCTAGCGGGGCCTACAATGAGCAGTTCTTC. Translated, it gives CATNHPSGAYNEQFF.

The gene calls are TRBV27 and TRBJ2-1; D gene ambiguous. The CDR3 is 18 amino acids. V gave up 3 bases and J gave up 2 bases, with 20 bases separating them. Germline values: CDR1 MNHEY, CDR2 SMNVEV (reference sequence). The DNA for the CDR3 is TGTGCCAGCAGTTTCGTTGCGAAATTCCCTCGCGCCTACAATGAGCAGTTCTTC. This translates into CASSFVAKFPRAYNEQFF.

This chain links TRBV6-1 with TRBJ2-1; 12 bases agree with TRBD2. The length of the CDR3 is 17 residues. Germline CDR1 reads MNHNS; CDR2 reads SASEGT. V shed 1 base and J 1 base; nucleotides not matched to a gene: 2. In DNA, the CDR3 is TGTGCCAGCAGTGAAGGGCTAGCGGGAGGGTCCTACAATGAGCAGTTCTTC. Translation gives CASSEGLAGGSYNEQFF.

The rearrangement links TRBV6-1 to TRBJ1-2; tentatively, D is TRBD1 (5 bases). The CDR3 consists of 13 residues. V lost 5 bases, J lost 8 bases, and 15 bases lay in between. Germline CDR1 MNHNS, CDR2 SASEGT. The CDR3 loop reads CASSPAGREGYTF. CDR3 in DNA: TGTGCCAGCAGTCCGGCAGGGAGGGAGGGCTACACCTTC.

This chain connects TRBV7-9 to TRBJ2-3, with D perhaps TRBD2 (5 bases). V was trimmed by 5 bases and J by 2 bases, leaving 8 bases between them. Germline-derived CDR1 and CDR2 are SEHNR and FQNEAQ (reference sequence). The CDR3 covers 13 residues. CDR3 sequence: CASSVTNTDTQYF. As DNA, the CDR3 is TGTGCCAGCAGCGTGACTAACACAGATACGCAGTATTTT.

The V call is TRBV4-2, the J call TRBJ1-4, with 10 positions matching TRBD1. After removal of 0 bases from V and 5 bases from J, the junction contained 12 bases not matched to a gene. Germline lookup yields CDR1 LGHNA and CDR2 YNFKEQ. The CDR3 is 19 amino acids. CDR3 bases: TGTGCCAGCAGCCAAGAGGGGTGGGACAGGGGTTTGGAAAATGAAAAACTGTTTTTT. Protein: CASSQEGWDRGLENEKLFF.

This chain's CDR3 is CASSAGNSNQPQHF. CDR3 DNA: TGTGCCAGCAGTGCAGGAAACAGCAATCAGCCCCAGCATTTT. J is TRBJ1-5 and V is TRBV2; D gene uncertain. The V end lost 4 bases, the J end lost 1 base, and 8 bases lay between the germline ends. The CDR3 runs to 14 residues. Per germline, CDR1 SNHLY and CDR2 FYNNEI.

V usage is TRBV5-4 and J usage is TRBJ2-2, with TRBD1 identical over 8 bases. J gave up 6 bases and V 1 base, and 8 bases lay outside the gene matches. Germline CDR1 is SGHNT and CDR2 is YYREEE (reference sequence). The CDR3 sequence is 16 residues long. The CDR3 region is CASSLPGQGGSGELFF. CDR3 sequence (DNA): TGTGCCAGCAGCTTGCCCGGACAGGGAGGTTCCGGGGAGCTGTTTTTT.

In its sample, this clone was seen once. The chain is built from TRBV28 and TRBJ1-2; D unclear. CDR3 length equals 12 residues. Germline CDR1 and CDR2: MDHEN and SYDVKM. The V and J ends lost 5 bases and 4 bases respectively, with 8 bases between them. The CDR3 sequence: CASSTGFYGYTF. The CDR3 region has the DNA TGTGCCAGCAGTACGGGATTCTATGGCTACACCTTC.

The chain joins TRBV10-3 to TRBJ2-7; 11 nucleotides align to TRBD2. The CDR3 is made up of 14 amino acids. Losses at the gene ends were 4 bases for V and 1 base for J; bases not matched to a gene: 0. Germline loops: CDR1 ENHRY, CDR2 SYGVKD. The CDR3 DNA sequence: TGTGCCATCAGTGCTAGCGGGGGGTCCTACGAGCAGTACTTC. Protein sequence: CAISASGGSYEQYF.

The V call is TRBV28, the J call TRBJ2-7; 12 nucleotides align to TRBD2. V shed 10 bases and J 4 bases; nucleotides not matched to a gene: 11. This CDR3 region has 15 residues. CDR1 is MDHEN, CDR2 SYDVKM, per germline. The DNA for the CDR3 is TGTGCCACCCTAGGACTAGCGGGGTTATCTTACGAGCAGTACTTC. Its translation is CATLGLAGLSYEQYF. Based on the CDR3 plus reference TRBV28 and TRBJ2-7, the full variable domain is DVKVTQSSRYLVKRTGEKVFLECVQDMDHENMFWYRQDPGLGLRLIYFSYDVKMKEKGDIPEGYSVSREKKERFSLILESASTNQTSMYLCATLGLAGLSYEQYFGPGTRLTVT.

This sequence joins TRBV28 and TRBJ1-4; tentatively, D is TRBD1 (6 bases). V lost 6 bases to trimming and J lost 2 bases, with 13 bases between them. Germline CDR1 and CDR2: MDHEN and SYDVKM. The CDR3 extends over 15 amino acids. DNA for the CDR3: TGTGCCAGCAGCAAGCAGGGGACGACTAATGAAAAACTGTTTTTT. Residues: CASSKQGTTNEKLFF.